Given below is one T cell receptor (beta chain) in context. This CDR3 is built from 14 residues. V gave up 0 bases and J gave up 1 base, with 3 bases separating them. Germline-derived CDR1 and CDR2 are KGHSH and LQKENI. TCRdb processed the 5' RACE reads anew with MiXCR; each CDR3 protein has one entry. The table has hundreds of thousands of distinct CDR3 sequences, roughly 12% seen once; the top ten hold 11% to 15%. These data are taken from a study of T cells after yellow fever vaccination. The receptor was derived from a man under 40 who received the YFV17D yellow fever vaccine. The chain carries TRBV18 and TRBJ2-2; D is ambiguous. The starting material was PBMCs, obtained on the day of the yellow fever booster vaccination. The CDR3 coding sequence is TGTGCCAGCTCACCACCGCAGAACACCGGGGAGCTGTTTTTT. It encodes CASSPPQNTGELFF. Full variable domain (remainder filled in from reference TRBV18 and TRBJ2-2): NAGVMQNPRHLVRRRGQEARLRCSPMKGHSHVYWYRQLPEEGLKFMVYLQKENIIDESGMPKERFSAEFPKEGPSILRIQQVVRGDSAAYFCASSPPQNTGELFFGEGSRLTVL.